The T cell receptor (beta chain) under discussion was sequenced for a study of T cell repertoires in cytomegalovirus infection. Across the whole study: In public TCR beta signatures, there were indications of both CMV infection and matching HLA type.

The CDR3 runs to 14 residues. V was pared by 0 bases and J by 8 bases, with 13 bases between. Germline V gene sequence: CDR1 MDHEN, CDR2 SYDVKM. TCRdb reanalysed the reads using MiXCR and keeps one entry per CDR3 protein. This table has around 340,000 distinct CDR3 sequences, almost 30% appearing once. This clonotype was counted at least ten times. The antigen remains undetermined. This chain uses TRBV28 with TRBJ1-2; D possibly corresponds to TRBD1 (6 bases). The sequence came from a human donor in good health (CMV status not recorded). Some clones in this sample may be carry-over from other donors' samples. The specimen comprised cultured PBMCs, sampled from culture after CMV antigen stimulation. The CDR3: CASSLWAGHYGYTF. For the CDR3, the DNA is TGTGCCAGCAGTTTATGGGCGGGACATTACGGCTACACCTTC.